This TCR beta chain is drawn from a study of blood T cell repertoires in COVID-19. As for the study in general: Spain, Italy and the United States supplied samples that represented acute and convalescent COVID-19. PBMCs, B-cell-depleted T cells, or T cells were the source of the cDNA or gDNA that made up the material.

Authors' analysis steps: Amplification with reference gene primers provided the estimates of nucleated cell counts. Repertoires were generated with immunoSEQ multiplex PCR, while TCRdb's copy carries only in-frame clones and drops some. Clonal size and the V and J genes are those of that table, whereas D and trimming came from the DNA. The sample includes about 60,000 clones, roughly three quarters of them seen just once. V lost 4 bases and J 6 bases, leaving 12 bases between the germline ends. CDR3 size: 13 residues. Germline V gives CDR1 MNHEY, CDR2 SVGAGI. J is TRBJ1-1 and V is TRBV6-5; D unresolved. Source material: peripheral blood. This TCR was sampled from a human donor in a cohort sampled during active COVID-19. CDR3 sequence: CASSSQAGAEAFF. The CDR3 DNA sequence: TGTGCCAGCAGTTCCCAGGCGGGCGCTGAAGCTTTCTTT.